This is a list of T cell receptor beta chains from one sample in a study of T-cell memory formation after mild COVID-19. TCRdb independently ran MiXCR on the 5' RACE reads; one entry per CDR3 protein. The sample carries nearly 350,000 distinct CDR3 sequences, roughly 13% recorded once. What was sequenced was PBMCs or a T cell subset sorted from them (not recorded which). The receptors shown here come from a man between 18 and 29 years old who had mild COVID-19 (a few samples of this study predate the infection). Cell type and time point are not known. CDR3s include the opening cysteine and the closing phenylalanine or tryptophan. D genes are given only for firm matches. Where a row states a size, it is once, few, many or the class of an expanded clone; other rows omit it.

cdr3_length,clone_size,j_call,d_call,v_call,cdr3_aa,cdr3_nt
14,-,TRBJ1-1,-,TRBV5-5,CASSLGHRDTEAFF,TGTGCCAGCAGCTTGGGGCATCGGGACACTGAAGCTTTCTTT
13,-,TRBJ2-1,-,TRBV19,CASSILDREAEFF,TGTGCCAGTAGTATACTTGATCGAGAGGCCGAGTTCTTC
12,-,TRBJ1-1,TRBD1,TRBV28,CASSYDRARAFF,TGTGCCAGCAGCTACGACAGGGCGAGAGCTTTCTTT
15,-,TRBJ2-2,TRBD1,TRBV5-4,CASSFYRGISGELFF,TGTGCCAGCAGCTTCTACAGGGGCATATCCGGGGAGCTGTTTTTT
12,-,TRBJ2-7,-,TRBV5-1,CASSSGDYEQYF,TGCGCCAGCAGCTCTGGGGACTACGAGCAGTACTTC
13,-,TRBJ2-5,-,TRBV20-1,CSARGDSKETQYF,TGCAGTGCTAGAGGGGACTCGAAAGAGACCCAGTACTTC
13,-,TRBJ2-7,-,TRBV30,CAWSGAGPYEQYF,TGTGCCTGGAGTGGGGCAGGTCCCTACGAGCAGTACTTC
16,few,TRBJ2-4,-,TRBV30,CAWSVLGGTAKNIQYF,TGTGCCTGGAGTGTTTTGGGGGGTACGGCCAAAAACATTCAGTACTTC
15,-,TRBJ2-1,-,TRBV7-3,CASSLTLGGYNEQFF,TGTGCCAGCAGCTTAACGTTGGGGGGCTACAATGAGCAGTTCTTC
13,many,TRBJ2-1,-,TRBV4-2,CASSQEGLPWQFF,TGTGCCAGCAGCCAAGAAGGACTCCCCTGGCAGTTCTTC
11,few,TRBJ1-2,-,TRBV29-1,CSVDGGGGYTF,TGCAGCGTTGATGGGGGAGGGGGCTACACCTTC
14,few,TRBJ2-3,-,TRBV12-3/TRBV12-4,CASSGTGITDTQYF,TGTGCCAGCAGTGGGACTGGAATCACAGATACGCAGTATTTT
12,-,TRBJ1-1,-,TRBV7-2,CASSLLMRKAFF,TGTGCCAGCAGCTTATTGATGAGGAAAGCTTTCTTT
16,-,TRBJ1-3,-,TRBV7-2,CASSLQGPMSGNTIYF,TGTGCCAGCAGCTTGCAGGGGCCTATGTCTGGAAACACCATATATTTT
14,-,TRBJ1-3,-,TRBV27,CASSPGFSGNTIYF,TGTGCCAGCAGCCCAGGGTTCTCTGGAAACACCATATATTTT
13,few,TRBJ1-6,-,TRBV20-1,CSARDPHRDPLHF,TGCAGTGCTAGAGATCCCCATCGCGATCCCCTCCACTTT
14,-,TRBJ1-5,-,TRBV20-1,CSAPGRNSNQPQHF,TGCAGTGCACCAGGACGGAATAGCAATCAGCCCCAGCATTTT
15,few,TRBJ2-3,-,TRBV9,CASRVGPGLTDTQYF,TGTGCCAGCAGGGTGGGCCCGGGCCTCACAGATACGCAGTATTTT
15,-,TRBJ2-2,-,TRBV5-1,CASRPGTANTGELFF,TGCGCCAGCAGACCCGGGACTGCGAACACCGGGGAGCTGTTTTTT
17,-,TRBJ2-5,TRBD2,TRBV7-2,CASSQHSGGRVGETQYF,TGTGCCAGCAGCCAACATAGCGGGGGCCGGGTGGGAGAGACCCAGTACTTC
16,few,TRBJ2-7,-,TRBV6-2/TRBV6-3,CASSDFGTEGSYEQYF,TGTGCCAGCAGTGACTTCGGGACGGAGGGTTCCTACGAGCAGTACTTC
15,-,TRBJ2-7,-,TRBV14,CASSQVTRSANEQYF,TGTGCCAGCAGCCAAGTAACTCGGTCGGCCAACGAGCAGTACTTC
12,few,TRBJ2-1,-,TRBV7-8,CASSLGRTEQFF,TGTGCCAGCAGCTTAGGACGGACTGAGCAGTTCTTC
13,-,TRBJ1-2,-,TRBV27,CASSPLGAHGYTF,TGTGCCAGCAGTCCCTTGGGGGCGCACGGCTACACCTTC
13,-,TRBJ2-7,-,TRBV4-1,CASERRSSYEQYF,TGCGCCAGCGAACGTAGGAGCTCCTACGAGCAGTACTTC
14,many,TRBJ1-1,TRBD1,TRBV20-1,CSALTGRLNTEAFF,TGCAGTGCGCTGACAGGGCGGCTGAACACTGAAGCTTTCTTT
14,-,TRBJ1-1,-,TRBV9,CASSVGDMGTEAFF,TGTGCCAGCAGCGTAGGGGACATGGGCACTGAAGCTTTCTTT
14,-,TRBJ2-1,TRBD2,TRBV5-1,CASSLLAAGNEQFF,TGCGCCAGCAGCTTACTAGCGGCCGGGAATGAGCAGTTCTTC
14,-,TRBJ1-1,-,TRBV5-1,CASSLARAGTEAFF,TGCGCCAGCAGCTTGGCGAGGGCTGGCACTGAAGCTTTCTTT